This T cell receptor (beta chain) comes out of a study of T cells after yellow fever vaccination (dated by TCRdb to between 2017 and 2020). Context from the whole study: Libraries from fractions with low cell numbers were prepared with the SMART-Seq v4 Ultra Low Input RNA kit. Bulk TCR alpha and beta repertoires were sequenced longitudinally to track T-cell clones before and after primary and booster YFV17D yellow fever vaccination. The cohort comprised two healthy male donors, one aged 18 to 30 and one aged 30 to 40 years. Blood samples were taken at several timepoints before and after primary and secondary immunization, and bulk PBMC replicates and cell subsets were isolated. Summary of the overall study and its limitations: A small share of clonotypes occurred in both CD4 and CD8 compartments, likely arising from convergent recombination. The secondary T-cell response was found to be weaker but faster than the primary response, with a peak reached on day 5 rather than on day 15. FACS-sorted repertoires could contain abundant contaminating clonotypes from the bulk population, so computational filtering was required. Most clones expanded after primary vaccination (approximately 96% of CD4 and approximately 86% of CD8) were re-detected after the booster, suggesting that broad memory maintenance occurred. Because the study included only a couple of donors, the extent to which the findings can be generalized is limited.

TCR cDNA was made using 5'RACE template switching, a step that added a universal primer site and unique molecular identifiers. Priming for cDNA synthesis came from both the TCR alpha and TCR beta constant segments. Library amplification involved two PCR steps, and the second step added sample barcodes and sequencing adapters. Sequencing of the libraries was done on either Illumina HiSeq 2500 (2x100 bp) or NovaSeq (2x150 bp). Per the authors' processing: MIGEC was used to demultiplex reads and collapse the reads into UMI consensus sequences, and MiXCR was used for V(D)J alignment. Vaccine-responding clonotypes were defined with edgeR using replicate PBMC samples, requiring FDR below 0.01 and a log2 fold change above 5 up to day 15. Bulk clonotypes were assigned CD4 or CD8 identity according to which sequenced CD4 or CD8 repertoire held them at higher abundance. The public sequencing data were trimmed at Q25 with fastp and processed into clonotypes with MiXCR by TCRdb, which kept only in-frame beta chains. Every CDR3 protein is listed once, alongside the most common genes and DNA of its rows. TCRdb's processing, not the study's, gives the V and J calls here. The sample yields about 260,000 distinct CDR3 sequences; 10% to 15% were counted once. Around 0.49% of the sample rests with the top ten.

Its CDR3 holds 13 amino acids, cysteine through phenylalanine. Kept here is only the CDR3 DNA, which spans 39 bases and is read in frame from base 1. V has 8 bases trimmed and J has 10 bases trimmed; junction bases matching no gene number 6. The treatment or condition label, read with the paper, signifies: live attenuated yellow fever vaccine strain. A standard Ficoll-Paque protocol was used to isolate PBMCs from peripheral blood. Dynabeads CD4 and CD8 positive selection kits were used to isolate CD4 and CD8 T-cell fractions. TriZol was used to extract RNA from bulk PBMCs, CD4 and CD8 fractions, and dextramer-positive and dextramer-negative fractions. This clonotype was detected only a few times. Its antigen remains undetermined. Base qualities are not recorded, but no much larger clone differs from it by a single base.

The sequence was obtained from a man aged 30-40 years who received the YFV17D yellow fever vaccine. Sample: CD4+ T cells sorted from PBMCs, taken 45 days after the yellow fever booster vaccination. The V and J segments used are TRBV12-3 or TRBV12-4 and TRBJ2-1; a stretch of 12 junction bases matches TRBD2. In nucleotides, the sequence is TGTGCCAGCCATAGACTAGCGGGGGCCGAGCAGTTCTTC. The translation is CASHRLAGAEQFF.